The rows below give T cell receptor beta chains drawn from one sample of a study of technical replicates of blood from four donors. Measured with immunoSEQ multiplex PCR; TCRdb has only the in-frame clones, and not every one. The table lists approximately 70,000 clones, roughly 92% of them singletons. What was sequenced was T cells isolated from PBMCs. The receptors shown here come from a human donor in good health. Both conserved end residues are part of each CDR3. Each record gives: CDR3 protein, CDR3 DNA, V gene, clone size, D gene, CDR3 length, J gene. A D gene is named only where the DNA matches it firmly. Not every row has a clone size; where given, it reads once, few, many or a size class.

CDR3: CASSYSNEGYNEQFF
DNA: TGTGCCAGCAGTTACTCGAACGAGGGCTACAATGAGCAGTTCTTC
V: TRBV6-5
size: .
D: .
length: 15
J: TRBJ2-1

CDR3: CASRDGTGGGQPQHF
DNA: TGTGCCAGCAGAGACGGGACAGGGGGAGGACAGCCCCAGCATTTT
V: TRBV2
size: .
D: TRBD1
length: 15
J: TRBJ1-5

CDR3: CASSIDRGYTEAFF
DNA: TGTGCCAGTAGTATAGACAGGGGGTACACTGAAGCTTTCTTT
V: TRBV19
size: .
D: TRBD1
length: 14
J: TRBJ1-1

CDR3: CASSLSGNRQTDTQYF
DNA: TGTGCCAGCAGCTTATCAGGGAATCGGCAAACAGATACGCAGTATTTT
V: TRBV7-8
size: .
D: .
length: 16
J: TRBJ2-3

CDR3: CASSRTVNYGYTF
DNA: TGTGCCAGCAGTAGAACAGTGAACTATGGCTACACCTTC
V: TRBV6-5
size: once
D: .
length: 13
J: TRBJ1-2

CDR3: CAWSTGQADTQYF
DNA: TGTGCCTGGTCAACCGGACAGGCGGATACGCAGTATTTT
V: TRBV30
size: .
D: TRBD1
length: 13
J: TRBJ2-3

CDR3: CASSTGGRGYTF
DNA: TGTGCCAGCAGTACAGGGGGCCGTGGCTACACCTTC
V: TRBV2
size: .
D: TRBD1
length: 12
J: TRBJ1-2

CDR3: CASSLSLAGGSDTQYF
DNA: TGTGCCAGCAGCTTAAGCCTAGCGGGAGGATCAGATACGCAGTATTTT
V: TRBV7-9
size: .
D: TRBD2
length: 16
J: TRBJ2-3

CDR3: CASSLRPDGADTQYF
DNA: TGCGCCAGCAGCTTGAGGCCCGACGGAGCGGATACGCAGTATTTT
V: TRBV5-1
size: .
D: .
length: 15
J: TRBJ2-3

CDR3: CASSDRGGGEQYF
DNA: TGCGCCAGCAGCGACCGAGGGGGGGGTGAGCAGTACTTC
V: TRBV4-1
size: .
D: .
length: 13
J: TRBJ2-7

CDR3: CASSQGQGAAETQYF
DNA: TGCGCCAGCAGCCAAGGGCAGGGGGCGGCGGAGACCCAGTACTTC
V: TRBV4-1
size: .
D: TRBD1
length: 15
J: TRBJ2-5

CDR3: CASSPSGSTYEQYF
DNA: TGTGCCAGCAGTCCGAGCGGGAGCACCTACGAGCAGTACTTC
V: TRBV28
size: .
D: TRBD2
length: 14
J: TRBJ2-7

CDR3: CASRGDYEQYF
DNA: TGTGCCAGTAGAGGGGACTACGAGCAGTACTTC
V: TRBV19
size: once
D: .
length: 11
J: TRBJ2-7

CDR3: CASSLYRDRSKETQYF
DNA: TGCGCCAGCAGCTTGTACCGGGACAGGAGTAAGGAGACCCAGTACTTC
V: TRBV5-1
size: .
D: TRBD1
length: 16
J: TRBJ2-5

CDR3: CASSIGTGGNQPQHF
DNA: TGTGCCAGTAGTATAGGGACAGGGGGCAATCAGCCCCAGCATTTT
V: TRBV19
size: .
D: TRBD1
length: 15
J: TRBJ1-5

CDR3: CASSERLTGELFF
DNA: TGTGCCAGCAGTGAGAGACTAACCGGGGAGCTGTTTTTT
V: TRBV2
size: .
D: .
length: 13
J: TRBJ2-2

CDR3: CASSSMYRVNGNTIYF
DNA: TGTGCCAGCAGCTCGATGTACAGGGTCAATGGAAACACCATATATTTT
V: TRBV5-8
size: .
D: .
length: 16
J: TRBJ1-3

CDR3: CASSGNFGLAGGGETQYF
DNA: TGTGCCAGCAGTGGGAATTTCGGACTAGCGGGAGGTGGAGAGACCCAGTACTTC
V: TRBV6-1
size: .
D: TRBD2
length: 18
J: TRBJ2-5

CDR3: CASSFLSGTLAEQYF
DNA: TGTGCCAGCAGTTTCCTTAGCGGGACTTTAGCCGAGCAGTACTTC
V: TRBV27
size: .
D: TRBD2
length: 15
J: TRBJ2-7

CDR3: CSASGYEQYF
DNA: TGCAGTGCCAGCGGGTACGAGCAGTACTTC
V: TRBV20-1
size: .
D: .
length: 10
J: TRBJ2-7

CDR3: CSSVIRRDRVADTQYF
DNA: TGCAGCTCTGTTATTAGGCGGGACAGGGTCGCAGATACGCAGTATTTT
V: TRBV29-1
size: .
D: TRBD1
length: 16
J: TRBJ2-3

CDR3: CASSQGGLAGGAKNIQYF
DNA: TGTGCCAGCAGTCAAGGCGGACTAGCGGGAGGAGCCAAAAACATTCAGTACTTC
V: TRBV6-1
size: .
D: TRBD2
length: 18
J: TRBJ2-4

CDR3: CASSLYEQYF
DNA: TGTGCCAGCAGCCTTTACGAGCAGTACTTC
V: TRBV7-9
size: .
D: .
length: 10
J: TRBJ2-7

CDR3: CASSKRTGAYSEAFF
DNA: TGTGCCAGCAGCAAACGGACAGGCGCCTACTCTGAAGCTTTCTTT
V: TRBV13
size: .
D: TRBD1
length: 15
J: TRBJ1-1

CDR3: CASSEQGEQPQHF
DNA: TGTGCCAGCAGTGAACAGGGGGAACAGCCCCAGCATTTT
V: TRBV6-1
size: .
D: TRBD1
length: 13
J: TRBJ1-5

CDR3: CASSRSGEGRTQYF
DNA: TGTGCCAGTAGTCGATCCGGGGAGGGGAGGACCCAGTACTTC
V: TRBV19
size: once
D: TRBD2
length: 14
J: TRBJ2-5

CDR3: CASSLRHDTEAFF
DNA: TGTGCCAGCAGCTTAAGACACGACACTGAAGCTTTCTTT
V: TRBV5-4
size: .
D: .
length: 13
J: TRBJ1-1

CDR3: CAIQGNTEAFF
DNA: TGTGCCATCCAGGGAAACACTGAAGCTTTCTTT
V: TRBV28
size: .
D: .
length: 11
J: TRBJ1-1

CDR3: CASRGGTSMNTEAFF
DNA: TGTGCCAGCCGAGGCGGAACATCCATGAACACTGAAGCTTTCTTT
V: TRBV6-1
size: .
D: .
length: 15
J: TRBJ1-1

CDR3: CASSGRQGSSVEAFF
DNA: TGCGCCAGCAGCGGTAGACAGGGTTCCTCGGTTGAAGCTTTCTTT
V: TRBV5-1
size: .
D: TRBD1
length: 15
J: TRBJ1-1

CDR3: CASSQVASGYEQYF
DNA: TGCGCCAGCAGCCAAGTGGCTAGCGGCTACGAGCAGTACTTC
V: TRBV4-3
size: .
D: TRBD2
length: 14
J: TRBJ2-7

CDR3: CASSEGPGQLSYNEQFF
DNA: TGTGCCAGCAGTGAAGGTCCCGGACAGCTTTCCTACAATGAGCAGTTCTTC
V: TRBV2
size: .
D: .
length: 17
J: TRBJ2-1

CDR3: CASSNRDRDTDTQYF
DNA: TGTGCCAGCAGTAACCGGGACAGGGACACAGATACGCAGTATTTT
V: TRBV6-6
size: .
D: TRBD1
length: 15
J: TRBJ2-3

CDR3: CASSLLAGGNTEAFF
DNA: TGTGCCAGCAGCCTCCTGGCAGGGGGGAATACTGAAGCTTTCTTT
V: TRBV11-3
size: once
D: TRBD1
length: 15
J: TRBJ1-1

CDR3: CASSESWTTTYNEQFF
DNA: TGCGCCAGCAGTGAGTCCTGGACTACCACCTACAATGAGCAGTTCTTC
V: TRBV10-2
size: .
D: .
length: 16
J: TRBJ2-1

CDR3: CASLGTENNEKLFF
DNA: TGTGCCTCACTCGGGACAGAAAACAATGAAAAACTGTTTTTT
V: TRBV28
size: .
D: TRBD1
length: 14
J: TRBJ1-4

CDR3: CSGAIAGLSYEQYF
DNA: TGCAGCGGGGCCATAGCGGGACTCTCCTACGAGCAGTACTTC
V: TRBV29-1
size: .
D: TRBD2
length: 14
J: TRBJ2-7

CDR3: CASSRTGGTEAFF
DNA: TGCGCCAGCAGTCGGACAGGGGGTACTGAAGCTTTCTTT
V: TRBV10-1
size: few
D: TRBD1
length: 13
J: TRBJ1-1

CDR3: CASSLKLAGVNEQFF
DNA: TGTGCCAGCAGCTTAAAACTAGCGGGAGTTAATGAGCAGTTCTTC
V: TRBV7-3
size: .
D: TRBD2
length: 15
J: TRBJ2-1

CDR3: CASSLTGMNTEAFF
DNA: TGTGCCAGCAGCTTGACCGGGATGAACACTGAAGCTTTCTTT
V: TRBV5-4
size: .
D: .
length: 14
J: TRBJ1-1

CDR3: CASSFFTGTNYGYTF
DNA: TGTGCCAGCAGCTTTTTTACAGGGACTAACTATGGCTACACCTTC
V: TRBV7-9
size: few
D: .
length: 15
J: TRBJ1-2

CDR3: CASSYSRRNTEAFF
DNA: TGTGCCAGCAGTTACTCGAGGAGAAACACTGAAGCTTTCTTT
V: TRBV6-5
size: few
D: .
length: 14
J: TRBJ1-1

CDR3: CASSDESGNYEQYF
DNA: TGTGCCAGTAGTGACGAGTCCGGGAACTACGAGCAGTACTTC
V: TRBV19
size: .
D: .
length: 14
J: TRBJ2-7

CDR3: CASSFGEARTEAFF
DNA: TGTGCCAGCAGCTTCGGTGAGGCGCGCACTGAAGCTTTCTTT
V: TRBV7-9
size: .
D: .
length: 14
J: TRBJ1-1

CDR3: CASSFWGVPQDTEAFF
DNA: TGTGCCAGCAGTTTTTGGGGGGTCCCACAGGACACTGAAGCTTTCTTT
V: TRBV28
size: .
D: .
length: 16
J: TRBJ1-1

CDR3: CASEGQLNTEAFF
DNA: TGCGCCAGCGAGGGACAGTTGAACACTGAAGCTTTCTTT
V: TRBV10-2
size: .
D: TRBD1
length: 13
J: TRBJ1-1

CDR3: CASSSGTGYREQYF
DNA: TGTGCCAGCAGTTCCGGGACAGGGTATAGGGAGCAGTACTTC
V: TRBV11-2
size: .
D: TRBD1
length: 14
J: TRBJ2-7

CDR3: CASSQVSNTGELFF
DNA: TGCGCCAGCAGCCAAGTGTCAAACACCGGGGAGCTGTTTTTT
V: TRBV4-3
size: .
D: .
length: 14
J: TRBJ2-2

CDR3: CASSLVRGIGETQYF
DNA: TGTGCCAGCAGTTTAGTCAGGGGGATCGGAGAGACCCAGTACTTC
V: TRBV27
size: few
D: TRBD1
length: 15
J: TRBJ2-5

CDR3: CAWSAGVDREQYF
DNA: TGTGCCTGGAGTGCCGGGGTCGATAGGGAGCAGTACTTC
V: TRBV30
size: .
D: .
length: 13
J: TRBJ2-7

CDR3: CASSTTGTSRNEQFF
DNA: TGTGCCAGCAGCACTACCGGGACTAGCCGGAATGAGCAGTTCTTC
V: TRBV7-9
size: .
D: TRBD2
length: 15
J: TRBJ2-1

CDR3: CASSDLERDTEAFF
DNA: TGTGCCAGCAGCGATTTGGAGCGGGACACTGAAGCTTTCTTT
V: TRBV7-2
size: .
D: .
length: 14
J: TRBJ1-1

CDR3: CASSLGQTSYEQYF
DNA: TGTGCCAGCAGTCTCGGACAGACGTCCTACGAGCAGTACTTC
V: TRBV27
size: .
D: .
length: 14
J: TRBJ2-7

CDR3: CASSQELVRGRSTNEKLFF
DNA: TGCGCCAGCAGCCAAGAACTGGTAAGGGGGCGGTCAACTAATGAAAAACTGTTTTTT
V: TRBV4-3
size: .
D: TRBD1
length: 19
J: TRBJ1-4

CDR3: CASSLGLAGGPAEQYF
DNA: TGCGCCAGCAGCTTGGGACTAGCGGGAGGTCCGGCCGAGCAGTACTTC
V: TRBV5-1
size: .
D: TRBD2
length: 16
J: TRBJ2-7

CDR3: CASSSIGTEPGNTIYF
DNA: TGTGCCAGCAGTTCGATAGGGACAGAGCCAGGAAACACCATATATTTT
V: TRBV6-5
size: .
D: TRBD1
length: 16
J: TRBJ1-3

CDR3: CASSPEDRNFAFF
DNA: TGTGCCAGCTCACCAGAGGACAGGAACTTCGCTTTCTTT
V: TRBV18
size: .
D: TRBD1
length: 13
J: TRBJ1-1

CDR3: CASSESGNEQFF
DNA: TGTGCCAGCAGTGAATCAGGTAATGAGCAGTTCTTC
V: TRBV6-4
size: .
D: .
length: 12
J: TRBJ2-1

CDR3: CASTEYGQGRGEQYF
DNA: TGTGCCAGCACCGAATATGGACAGGGAAGGGGCGAGCAGTACTTC
V: TRBV6-6
size: .
D: TRBD1
length: 15
J: TRBJ2-7

CDR3: CASSFRNTEAFF
DNA: TGTGCCAGCAGTTTCCGGAACACTGAAGCTTTCTTT
V: TRBV27
size: .
D: .
length: 12
J: TRBJ1-1